Listed here are 29 T cell receptor beta chains from one sample, sequenced in a study of preoperative IRX-2 immunotherapy in early breast cancer. Measured with immunoSEQ multiplex PCR; TCRdb has only the in-frame clones, and not every one. Counted here are about 19,000 clones, around 81% occurring once; the ten biggest clones make up roughly 1.2%. Stated treatment: preoperative locoregional IRX-2 cytokine immunotherapy. This specimen consisted of lymph node tissue, obtained after IRX-2 immunotherapy. Receptors originate from a human donor with breast cancer.

The sample holds a few counts of this clone. The chain uses TRBV12-5 and TRBJ1-1; D remains unclear. This CDR3 contains 14 residues. Germline values: CDR1 LGHNT, CDR2 FRNRAP. The ends were cut back, 5 bases at V and 2 bases at J, with 12 bases in the middle. This CDR3 is CASGVGAPNTEAFF. In DNA, the CDR3 is TGTGCTAGTGGTGTCGGAGCACCTAACACTGAAGCTTTCTTT. The variable domain in full, with the rest retrieved from reference TRBV12-5 and TRBJ1-1, is DARVTQTPRHKVTEMGQEVTMRCQPILGHNTVFWYRQTMMQGLELLAYFRNRAPLDDSGMPKDRFSAEMPDATLATLKIQPSEPRDSAVYFCASGVGAPNTEAFFGQGTRLTVV.

V and J are TRBV2 and TRBJ2-3; D may be TRBD2 (5 bases). The CDR3 is 14 amino acids. V was clipped by 1 base and J by 1 base, with 6 bases between them. CDR1 and CDR2 from the germline V gene are SNHLY and FYNNEI. The CDR3 DNA sequence: TGTGCCAGCAGTGAAGTCGGGGGCACAGATACGCAGTATTTT. Protein: CASSEVGGTDTQYF.

This clone appeared a few times. The chain is built from TRBV15 and TRBJ1-3; no definite D call. The CDR3 extends over 17 amino acids. The V end was cut by 0 bases, the J end by 0 bases, with 12 bases between. Germline-derived CDR1 and CDR2 are LNHNV and YYDKDF (reference sequence). The CDR3 spells CATSRDTQRSSGNTIYF. The CDR3 DNA reads TGTGCCACCAGCAGAGATACCCAGCGGAGCTCTGGAAACACCATATATTTT.

This clone showed up just a few times. The chain uses TRBV30 and TRBJ1-4; 7 bases align to TRBD1. The CDR3 covers 15 residues. The V and J ends lost 4 bases and 1 base, in that order; junction bases with no gene match: 6. Germline CDR1 is GTSNPN and CDR2 is SVGIG (reference sequence). The CDR3, as DNA: TGTGCCTGGAACCCTGACAGGGTAACTAATGAAAAACTGTTTTTT. It is translated as CAWNPDRVTNEKLFF.

V gene TRBV6-8 combines with J gene TRBJ1-5, with D possibly matching TRBD1 (6 bases). The CDR3 contains 13 residues. CDR1 MNHGY and CDR2 SAAAGT come from the germline V gene. With 10 bases removed from V and 2 bases from J, the gap between germline ends came to 12 bases. The CDR3 nucleotides are TGTGCCACCAGCGAGGGGGGCAATCAGCCCCAGCATTTT. Its translation is CATSEGGNQPQHF.

The chain is built from TRBV11-3 and TRBJ2-5, with 11 bases matching TRBD2. The CDR3 contains 19 residues. Germline V lookup: CDR1 SGHNT, CDR2 YENEEA. V was clipped by 3 bases and J by 2 bases; unmatched bases: 14. The CDR3 is CASSFLTLAGGPRQETQYF. For the CDR3, the DNA is TGTGCCAGCAGCTTCCTCACATTAGCGGGAGGGCCGCGTCAAGAGACCCAGTACTTC.

This clone was detected only once. This chain uses TRBV5-1 with TRBJ2-7; D unclear. Trimming removed 7 bases at V and 3 bases at J, with 17 bases between. Germline CDR1 and CDR2: SGHRS and YFSETQ. The CDR3 spans 14 residues. The CDR3 is CASATDRELYEQYF. DNA of the CDR3: TGCGCCAGCGCCACGGACCGCGAACTCTACGAGCAGTACTTC.

This clone was observed a few times. V gene TRBV11-3 combines with J gene TRBJ1-1; 9 nucleotides match TRBD1. The J segment lost 4 bases and the V segment lost 5 bases, leaving 5 bases of the junction unmatched. In germline, CDR1 is SGHNT, CDR2 YENEEA. The CDR3 sequence is 14 residues long. The CDR3 nucleotides read TGTGCCAGCAGCCTACAGGGGGCCGGCACTGAAGCTTTCTTT. It translates to CASSLQGAGTEAFF.

The rearrangement links TRBV2 to TRBJ2-7; perhaps D is TRBD1 or TRBD2 (5 bases each). Trimming removed 7 bases from V and 1 base from J, with 11 bases in between. The CDR3 covers 13 residues. CDR1 is SNHLY, CDR2 FYNNEI, per germline. The DNA for the CDR3 is TGTGCCAGCACTTTGGGGGAGTCCTACGAGCAGTACTTC. Amino acid sequence: CASTLGESYEQYF.

In this sample, this clone turned up once. V is TRBV19 and J is TRBJ2-6, with D possibly being TRBD1 or TRBD2 (6 bases each). The V gene's germline CDR1 is LNHDA and CDR2 SQIVND (reference sequence). This CDR3 has 20 residues. The germline V and J ends were trimmed by 2 bases and 1 base, with 21 bases remaining between them. The CDR3 DNA sequence: TGTGCCAGTAGTATACTCCGGGGGCTGACCCCTTCTTCTGGGGCCAACGTCCTGACTTTC. This sequence encodes CASSILRGLTPSSGANVLTF.

The chain has TRBV19 and TRBJ2-2; D is possibly TRBD1 (6 bases). Germline loops: CDR1 LNHDA, CDR2 SQIVND (reference sequence). The CDR3 length is 18 residues. V lost 3 bases and J lost 0, with 17 bases in between. The DNA for the CDR3 is TGTGCCAGTAGTATCGTTGGACAGAAGTTCGCGAACACCGGGGAGCTGTTTTTT. This codes for CASSIVGQKFANTGELFF.

The V gene is TRBV6-8, the J gene TRBJ1-5; no firm D call. Per the germline V gene, CDR1 is MNHGY and CDR2 is SAAAGT. The CDR3 length is 13 residues. The V end lost 0 bases, the J end lost 6 bases, and 6 bases lay between the germline ends. DNA for the CDR3: TGTGCCAGCAGTTACTCGGCGAGTCAGCCCCAGCATTTT. It encodes CASSYSASQPQHF.

This clone was counted between two and nine times. The rearrangement links TRBV12-5 to TRBJ2-1; possibly TRBD2 for D (5 bases). From germline, CDR1 is LGHNT and CDR2 FRNRAP. This CDR3 is built from 14 residues. The CDR3 reads CASGDISGFGEQFF. The CDR3 DNA sequence: TGTGCCAGCGGTGACATCTCGGGTTTCGGTGAGCAGTTCTTC.

The J gene is TRBJ2-5, the V gene TRBV10-2; unclear D gene. Deletions cut 4 bases from V and 3 bases from J, with 6 bases between. This CDR3 region has 12 residues. The germline CDR1 and CDR2 sequences are WSHSY and SAAADI. CDR3 sequence: CASSVAEETQYF. The CDR3 DNA reads TGCGCCAGCAGTGTGGCGGAAGAGACCCAGTACTTC.

The chain uses TRBV6-8 and TRBJ1-2; D is perhaps TRBD1 (5 bases). The ends were cut back, 5 bases at V and 9 bases at J, with 16 bases in the middle. This CDR3 is 13 amino acids long. Germline V gene sequence: CDR1 MNHGY, CDR2 SAAAGT. The CDR3 loop reads CASSPNGTPSYTF. DNA for the CDR3: TGTGCCAGCAGTCCGAACGGGACCCCCAGCTACACCTTC.

A remark on this clone: At one end, the junction sequence differs from germline, possibly due to a read error. Here the CDR3 reads CASSDSRDSSYNEQFF. CDR3 coding DNA: TGTGCCAGCAGTGACTCTAGGGACAGCTCCTACAATGAGCAGTTCTTC. V is TRBV6-8 and J is TRBJ2-1, with 7 bases that match TRBD1. This CDR3 has 16 amino acids. Germline V CDR1 and CDR2: MNHGY, SAAAGT.

The chain is built from TRBV19 and TRBJ1-5; possibly TRBD1 for D (5 bases). V gave up 4 bases and J gave up 7 bases, with 8 bases separating them. The CDR3 is 12 amino acids. The germline gives CDR1 LNHDA, CDR2 SQIVND (reference sequence). The CDR3 sequence: CASSNHRQPQHF. The CDR3 bases are TGTGCCAGTAGTAACCACAGGCAGCCCCAGCATTTT.

The V and J genes are TRBV5-1 and TRBJ2-1; 11 positions agree with TRBD2. The germline CDR1 and CDR2 sequences are SGHRS and YFSETQ. The ends lost 0 bases at V and 3 bases at J; junction bases unmatched: 8. The CDR3 contains 18 residues. As DNA, the CDR3 is TGCGCCAGCAGCTTGGCCCCAACTAGCGGGGGACGCTACAATGAGCAGTTCTTC. Translated, it gives CASSLAPTSGGRYNEQFF.

This clone was observed a few times. The chain is built from TRBV6-8 and TRBJ1-1; no reliable D call. This CDR3 has 13 residues. Germline V CDR1 and CDR2: MNHGY, SAAAGT. V was clipped by 5 bases and J by 0 bases, with 7 bases between them. The CDR3 DNA is TGTGCCAGCAGTCGATCTTTGAACACTGAAGCTTTCTTT. It codes for CASSRSLNTEAFF.

The genes are TRBV29-1 and TRBJ1-5; D remains ambiguous. V lost 4 bases and J 2 bases, leaving 6 bases between the germline ends. This CDR3 comprises 12 residues. Germline V lookup: CDR1 SQVTM, CDR2 ANQGSEA. The CDR3 nucleotides read TGCAGCGTTGGGGGTGGCAATCAGCCCCAGCATTTT. Translated, it gives CSVGGGNQPQHF.

The CDR3: CASSVAGPAQETQYF. The DNA for the CDR3 is TGTGCCAGCAGCGTAGCGGGCCCCGCACAAGAGACCCAGTACTTC. The chain joins TRBV9 to TRBJ2-5; D unresolved. The germline V gene encodes CDR1 SGDLS and CDR2 YYNGEE. Trimming took off 0 bases at V and 2 bases at J, with 11 bases between the two ends. This CDR3 contains 15 residues.

V gene TRBV10-3 combines with J gene TRBJ2-2, with TRBD1 as a possible D gene (5 bases). The germline V gene encodes CDR1 ENHRY and CDR2 SYGVKD. The V end was cut by 8 bases, the J end by 0 bases, with 13 bases between. The CDR3 is 15 residues long. In DNA, the CDR3 is TGTGCCATCCCCTCGAAGGGGTCGAACACCGGGGAGCTGTTTTTT. It yields the protein CAIPSKGSNTGELFF.

This chain links TRBV10-2 with TRBJ2-5; 7 bases are shared with TRBD1. CDR1 and CDR2 (germline): WSHSY, SAAADI. V was pared by 3 bases and J by 5 bases, with 0 bases of the junction left unmatched. The CDR3 consists of 12 residues. CDR3 sequence reads: CASSDRGETQYF. The CDR3 DNA sequence: TGCGCCAGCAGTGACAGGGGGGAGACCCAGTACTTC.

The V and J genes are TRBV30 and TRBJ2-2; D possibly corresponds to TRBD1 (5 bases). This CDR3 has 13 residues. Trimming removed 2 bases at V and 1 base at J, with 5 bases between. Germline V CDR1 and CDR2: GTSNPN, SVGIG (reference sequence). The CDR3 DNA reads TGTGCCTGGAGTACAGGGAACACCGGGGAGCTGTTTTTT. Protein: CAWSTGNTGELFF.

This chain links TRBV6-8 with TRBJ2-2; TRBD2 matches at 7 bases. The V gene's germline CDR1 is MNHGY and CDR2 SAAAGT. The CDR3 is made up of 16 amino acids. The trim removed 5 bases at V and 5 bases at J, leaving 11 bases unmatched. In DNA, the CDR3 is TGTGCCAGCAGTGACCTAGGCGGGAGTAGGACCGGGGAGCTGTTTTTT. Encoded protein: CASSDLGGSRTGELFF.

The chain employs TRBV10-2 and TRBJ2-2; a possible D gene is TRBD2 (5 bases). Trimming left V 3 bases short and J 6 bases short, with 11 bases between. Germline V gives CDR1 WSHSY, CDR2 SAAADI. There are 14 residues in the CDR3. This chain's CDR3 is CASSDPGDAGELFF. CDR3 DNA sequence: TGCGCCAGCAGTGACCCCGGGGATGCCGGGGAGCTGTTTTTT.

The chain uses TRBV9 and TRBJ2-2, with TRBD2 identical over 10 bases. The V and J ends lost 4 bases and 5 bases, in that order; junction bases with no gene match: 5. Looked up from germline, CDR1 is SGDLS and CDR2 is YYNGEE. This CDR3 spans 15 amino acids. In DNA, the CDR3 is TGTGCCAGCAGCTTGCTAGCGGGGGAAACCGGGGAGCTGTTTTTT. Its protein is CASSLLAGETGELFF.

The V call is TRBV10-3, the J call TRBJ2-7; 7 positions agree with TRBD1. V was pared by 2 bases and J by 1 base, with 17 bases of the junction left unmatched. Per the germline V gene, CDR1 is ENHRY and CDR2 is SYGVKD. The CDR3 is 19 residues long. CDR3 DNA sequence: TGTGCCATCAGTGAGCGCCTGGCCACTCGACAGGGCCCATCCTACGAGCAGTACTTC. As protein: CAISERLATRQGPSYEQYF.

CDR3 coding DNA: TGTGCCAGCAGTTACTCACTAGCGGGAGTCTACGAGCAGTACTTC. Its translation: CASSYSLAGVYEQYF. The V gene is TRBV6-8, the J gene TRBJ2-7; TRBD2 agrees at 11 bases. J lost 3 bases, V lost 0 bases, and 1 base had no gene match. The length of the CDR3 is 15 residues. Germline V gene data show CDR1 as MNHGY and CDR2 as SAAAGT.